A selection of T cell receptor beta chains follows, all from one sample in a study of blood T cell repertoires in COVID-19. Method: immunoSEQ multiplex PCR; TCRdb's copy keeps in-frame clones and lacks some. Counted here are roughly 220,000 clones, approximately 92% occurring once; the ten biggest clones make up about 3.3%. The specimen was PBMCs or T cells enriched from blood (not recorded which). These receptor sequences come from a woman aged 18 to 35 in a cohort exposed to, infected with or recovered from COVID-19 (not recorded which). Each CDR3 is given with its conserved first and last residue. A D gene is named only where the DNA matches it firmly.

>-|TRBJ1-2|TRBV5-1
CASSLERGLGYGYTF
TGCGCCAGCAGCTTGGAGAGAGGGTTAGGCTATGGCTACACCTTC
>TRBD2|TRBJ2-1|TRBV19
CASSTLSGSPKNEQFF
TGTGCCAGTAGTACCCTTAGCGGGAGTCCCAAAAATGAGCAGTTCTTC
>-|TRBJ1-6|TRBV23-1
CASSHLEAGICSPLHF
TGCGCCAGCAGTCATCTCGAGGCGGGGATTTGCTCACCCCTCCACTTT
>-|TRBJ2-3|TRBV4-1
CASSPLLGEDTQYF
TGCGCCAGCAGCCCTCTTCTCGGGGAGGATACGCAGTATTTT
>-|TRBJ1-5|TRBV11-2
CASAPRGNQPQHF
TGTGCCAGCGCACCGCGGGGCAATCAGCCCCAGCATTTT
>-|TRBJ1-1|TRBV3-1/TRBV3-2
CASSQEGGTTEAFF
TGTGCCAGCAGCCAAGAGGGGGGGACCACTGAAGCTTTCTTT
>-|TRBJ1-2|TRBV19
CASSTGAGYGYTF
TGTGCCAGTAGTACAGGGGCGGGCTATGGCTACACCTTC
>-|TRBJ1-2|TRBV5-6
CASSLSTGTRNYGYTF
TGTGCCAGCAGCTTATCAACCGGGACACGAAACTATGGCTACACCTTC
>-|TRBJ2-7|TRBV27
CASSLGRGPYEQYF
TGTGCCAGCAGTTTGGGGCGGGGACCCTACGAGCAGTACTTC
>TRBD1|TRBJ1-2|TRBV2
CASRRDREGGYGYTF
TGTGCCAGCAGAAGGGACAGGGAAGGGGGTTATGGCTACACCTTC